This T cell receptor (beta chain) is from a study of T cells in Graves' hyperthyroidism and ophthalmopathy. The CDR3 loop spans 14 amino acids. Germline-derived CDR1 and CDR2 are MNHNS and SASEGT. V dropped 7 bases and J dropped 0; count of bases not matched to a gene: 5. TCR beta CDR3 regions were amplified from RNA. First-round RT-PCR targeting the TCR CDR3 was performed with the HTBI primer set. TCRdb analysed the multiplex PCR reads with MiXCR anew, one entry per CDR3 protein. This table holds approximately 360,000 distinct CDR3 sequences, around a sixth found once. The TCR sequence derives from a woman under 30 with Graves' hyperthyroidism that later progressed to Graves' ophthalmopathy. The chain carries TRBV6-1 and TRBJ1-1; 7 bases match TRBD1. The sequenced sample consisted of blood. The CDR3 region has the DNA TGTGCCAGCACCATGACAGGGCTGAACACTGAAGCTTTCTTT. As protein: CASTMTGLNTEAFF.